The 10 T cell receptor beta chains below all came from one sample that was sequenced in a study of Ad26.COV2.S vaccination and SARS-CoV-2 variants. Data came from immunoSEQ multiplex PCR; TCRdb stores just in-frame clones and leaves some out. The sample lists 300,000 to 450,000 clones, about 91% occurring once. The sample was peripheral blood, taken after recovery from COVID-19. The origin of the receptors is a human donor who had recovered from COVID-19.

This rearrangement joins TRBV7-9 to TRBJ1-1; D not certain. The V and J ends lost 8 bases and 0 bases respectively, with 13 bases between them. This CDR3 is built from 14 residues. Germline assignment: CDR1 SEHNR and CDR2 FQNEAQ (reference sequence). The CDR3 DNA reads TGTGCCAGCGGCACGAGGACGGTGAACACTGAAGCTTTCTTT. It translates to CASGTRTVNTEAFF. The full variable domain, completed using reference TRBV7-9 and TRBJ1-1, is DTGVSQNPRHKITKRGQNVTFRCDPISEHNRLYWYRQTLGQGPEFLTYFQNEAQLEKSRLLSDRFSAERPKGSFSTLEIQRTEQGDSAMYLCASGTRTVNTEAFFGQGTRLTVV.

The genes are TRBV9 and TRBJ2-5; TRBD2 aligns across 10 bases. Germline V gives CDR1 SGDLS, CDR2 YYNGEE. Trimming at V came to 5 bases and at J to 1 base, leaving 11 bases not matched to a gene. The CDR3 sequence is 17 residues long. The DNA of the CDR3 is TGTGCCAGCAGTGCCGGACTAGCGGAACCACTCCAAGAGACCCAGTACTTC. Its translation is CASSAGLAEPLQETQYF.

The CDR3 loop reads CASSYAGGPETQYF. CDR3 coding DNA: TGTGCCAGCAGTTACGCGGGGGGGCCAGAGACCCAGTACTTC. The chain joins TRBV6-2 or TRBV6-3 to TRBJ2-5, with 9 bases fitting TRBD2. V gave up 2 bases and J gave up 4 bases; unmatched junction bases: 2. The germline V gene has CDR1 MNHEY and CDR2 SVGEGT. CDR3 length: 14 amino acids.

This clone was picked up a small number of times. This chain connects TRBV25-1 to TRBJ1-5; D gene unclear. Germline CDR1 and CDR2: MGHDK and SYGVNS. The CDR3 runs 13 residues. Deletions cut 4 bases from V and 6 bases from J, with 10 bases between. The CDR3 DNA sequence: TGTGCCAGCAGTGGGACTGGCAGTCAGCCCCAGCATTTT. Translation: CASSGTGSQPQHF.

V gene TRBV5-6 combines with J gene TRBJ2-7, with 10 bases that match TRBD1. After removal of 3 bases from V and 5 bases from J, the junction contained 8 bases not matched to a gene. This CDR3 region has 15 residues. Germline loops: CDR1 SGHDT, CDR2 YYEEEE. CDR3 nucleotides: TGTGCCAGCAGCTCATTGGGACAGGGGTATCACGAGCAGTACTTC. As protein: CASSSLGQGYHEQYF. The variable domain in full, completed from reference TRBV5-6 and TRBJ2-7, reads DAGVTQSPTHLIKTRGQQVTLRCSPKSGHDTVSWYQQALGQGPQFIFQYYEEEERQRGNFPDRFSGHQFPNYSSELNVNALLLGDSALYLCASSSLGQGYHEQYFGPGTRLTVT.

The chain is built from TRBV9 and TRBJ1-2; 8 bases map to TRBD1. The CDR3 is 15 residues long. CDR1 is SGDLS and CDR2 is YYNGEE in the germline V gene. The J segment lost 4 bases and the V segment lost 0 bases, leaving 5 bases of the junction unmatched. The chain's CDR3 is CASSVVPGGGYGYTF. As DNA, the CDR3 is TGTGCCAGCAGCGTAGTCCCAGGGGGCGGCTATGGCTACACCTTC.

The chain has TRBV6-5 and TRBJ1-2, with 11 bases matching TRBD1. Germline CDR1 MNHEY, CDR2 SVGAGI. This CDR3 has 15 residues. With 4 bases clipped from V and 4 bases from J, the junction kept 5 bases outside the gene matches. The CDR3 nucleotides read TGTGCCAGCAGTTCCGGGACAGGGGGGTTCTATGGCTACACCTTC. This sequence encodes CASSSGTGGFYGYTF.

The chain uses TRBV7-3 and TRBJ1-1; D perhaps matches TRBD1 (6 bases). The length of the CDR3 is 16 residues. The V gene's germline CDR1 is SGHTA and CDR2 FQGTGA. Between the trimmed V and J ends, which lost 4 bases and 5 bases, there was a span of 20 bases. Here the CDR3 DNA reads TGTGCCAGCAGCTCCCACGGGGGGGCGCCGAGGACTGAAGCTTTCTTT. Its translation is CASSSHGGAPRTEAFF.

The chain links TRBV6-2 or TRBV6-3 to TRBJ2-5; no definite D call. This CDR3 contains 14 residues. Trimming cost V 2 bases and J 2 bases, with 9 bases left between them. Per the germline V gene, CDR1 is MNHEY and CDR2 is SVGEGT. The CDR3 nucleotides read TGTGCCAGCAGTTACGGAGCCAGACAAGAGACCCAGTACTTC. Translation gives CASSYGARQETQYF.

This rearrangement joins TRBV20-1 to TRBJ1-4; 7 bases align to TRBD1. The CDR3 length is 15 residues. Germline assignment: CDR1 DFQATT and CDR2 SNEGSKA (reference sequence). The trim removed 3 bases at V and 6 bases at J, leaving 10 bases unmatched. The CDR3 DNA is TGCAGTGCTAGTCCCGCCGGGACAGTCGATGAAAAACTGTTTTTT. Translated: CSASPAGTVDEKLFF.